This T cell receptor (beta chain) is drawn from a study of control samples from healthy donors and cancer patients. CDR3 length: 18 amino acids. V dropped 7 bases and J dropped 0 bases, with 25 bases sitting between them. Germline lookup yields CDR1 GTSNPN and CDR2 SVGIG (reference sequence). Sequencing was performed with immunoSEQ multiplex PCR; in TCRdb, only in-frame clones are kept and a portion is missing. The sample records around 190,000 clones, roughly nine tenths being singletons. V usage is TRBV30 and J usage is TRBJ1-3; D not resolved. The receptor comes from a man between 25 and 39 years old in good health. What was sequenced was blood. The CDR3 DNA is TGTGCCTCCCTACCCTTTGGAAGAGGACCGAGCTCTGGAAACACCATATATTTT. Translated, it gives CASLPFGRGPSSGNTIYF.